Sequencing of this T cell receptor (beta chain) was carried out in a study of breast tumors, draining lymph nodes, adjacent tissues. Each CDR3 protein is one row after TCRdb ran MiXCR on the multiplex PCR reads. The repertoire consists of tens of thousands of distinct CDR3 sequences, with roughly 50% occurring once and the leading ten covering 7.5% to 9%. The CDR3 extends over 12 amino acids. V was pared by 6 bases and J by 4 bases, with 7 bases between. This clonotype originated in a female donor with breast cancer. Some clones in this sample may be carry-over from other donors' samples. The V and J genes are TRBV12-3 or TRBV12-4 and TRBJ1-5; D is undetermined. Sequencing was carried out using breast tumor tissue. In DNA form, the CDR3 reads TGTGCCAGCAGAACCAGGAATCAGCCCCAGCATTTT. This codes for CASRTRNQPQHF.